This TCR beta chain was sequenced in a study of T cells after yellow fever vaccination (dated by TCRdb to the late 2010s). Concerning the study at large: The SMART-Seq v4 Ultra Low Input RNA kit was used to prepare libraries from fractions with low cell numbers. The cohort comprised two healthy male donors, one aged 18 to 30 and one aged 30 to 39 years. Blood was collected at multiple timepoints before and after primary and secondary immunization, and bulk PBMC replicates and cell subsets were isolated. To follow T-cell clones before and after both primary and booster YFV17D yellow fever vaccination, bulk TCR alpha and beta repertoires underwent longitudinal sequencing.

This specimen's treatment or condition label, per the study, means: live attenuated yellow fever vaccine strain. At every blood-draw timepoint, two biological replicates of bulk PBMCs were collected. A standard Ficoll-Paque protocol was used to isolate PBMCs from peripheral blood. TriZol was used to extract RNA from bulk PBMCs, from CD4 and CD8 fractions, and from dextramer-positive and dextramer-negative fractions. TCR cDNA was made using 5'RACE template switching, a step that added a universal primer site and unique molecular identifiers. cDNA synthesis was primed from both the TCR alpha and TCR beta constant segments. Two PCR steps were used to amplify libraries, with sample barcodes and sequencing adapters being added in the second step. Sequencing of libraries was done on Illumina HiSeq 2500 (2x100 bp) or NovaSeq (2x150 bp). Turning to the authors' computational methods: MIGEC was used to demultiplex reads and collapse the reads into UMI consensus sequences, and MiXCR was used for V(D)J alignment. Using edgeR on replicate PBMC samples, clonotypes were called vaccine-responding if FDR was below 0.01 and the log2 fold change was above 5 up to day 15. Each bulk clonotype received a CD4 or CD8 identity based on whether the sequenced CD4 or CD8 repertoire contained that clonotype at higher abundance. TCRdb trimmed public reads at Q25 via fastp, called clones via MiXCR and kept in-frame beta chains. Entries are consolidated by CDR3 protein sequence, retaining the most common genes and DNA. TCRdb, not the original authors, processed these V and J calls. This sample has a few hundred thousand distinct CDR3 sequences in its table, and around 10% of those were observed once. Roughly 18% of the sample goes to the ten largest clones.

The CDR3 covers 13 residues, taking in both the cysteine and the phenylalanine. The entry retains the CDR3 DNA only, 39 bases that are in frame from base 1. Per the germline V gene (reference sequence), MNHNY is the CDR1 and SVGAGI is the CDR2. Relative to germline, V is missing 7 bases and J is missing 1 base, with 3 bases of the junction outside any gene match. The paper as a whole reports these results and caveats: After the booster, most of the clones that had expanded following primary vaccination were detected again (around 95% of CD4 and 85% to 90% of CD8), which suggests that memory was broadly maintained. The secondary T-cell response was found to be weaker but faster than the primary response, with a peak reached on day 5 rather than on day 15. Computational filtering was needed because FACS-sorted repertoires could contain abundant contaminating clonotypes from the bulk population. Because only a couple of donors were included in the study, the extent to which the findings can be generalized is limited. A small fraction of clonotypes showed up in both the CD4 and CD8 compartments, probably as a result of convergent recombination.

As concerns this clonotype: This receptor's antigen is unknown. Qualities for individual bases were not recorded, and no much larger clone is one base off.

This TCR was sampled from a man between 18 and 29 years old who received the YFV17D yellow fever vaccine. Specimen: PBMCs, collected on the day of the first yellow fever vaccination. The chain employs TRBV6-6 and TRBJ1-1; TRBD1 agrees with 7 junctional bases. The CDR3 is CASTDRENTEAFF. The nucleotides read TGTGCCAGCACTGACAGGGAGAACACTGAAGCTTTCTTT.